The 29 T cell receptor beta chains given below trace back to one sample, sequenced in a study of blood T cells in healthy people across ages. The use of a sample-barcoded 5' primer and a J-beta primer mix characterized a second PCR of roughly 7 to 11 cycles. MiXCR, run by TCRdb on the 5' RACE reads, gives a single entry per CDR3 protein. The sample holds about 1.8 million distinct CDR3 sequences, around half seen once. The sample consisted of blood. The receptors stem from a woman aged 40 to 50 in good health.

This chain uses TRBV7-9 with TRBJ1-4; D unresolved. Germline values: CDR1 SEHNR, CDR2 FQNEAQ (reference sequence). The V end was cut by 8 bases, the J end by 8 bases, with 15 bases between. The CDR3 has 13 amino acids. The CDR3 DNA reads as TGTGCCAGCGCCCGCGTCCGGGCAGAAAAACTGTTTTTT. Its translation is CASARVRAEKLFF.

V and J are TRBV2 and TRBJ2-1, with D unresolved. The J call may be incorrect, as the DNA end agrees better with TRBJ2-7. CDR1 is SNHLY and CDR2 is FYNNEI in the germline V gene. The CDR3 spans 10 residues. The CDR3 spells CAGLYNEQYF. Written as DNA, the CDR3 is TGTGCCGGCCTATACAATGAGCAGTACTTC.

The CDR3 here is CASSQYTGSSYNEQFF. In DNA form, the CDR3 reads TGCGCCAGCAGCCAATATACAGGGAGCTCCTACAATGAGCAGTTCTTC. The chain combines TRBV4-3 with TRBJ2-1, with D tentatively TRBD1 (6 bases). V lost 2 bases to trimming and J lost 0 bases, with 11 bases between them. CDR3 length: 16 residues. CDR1 LGHNA and CDR2 YSLEER come from the germline V gene.

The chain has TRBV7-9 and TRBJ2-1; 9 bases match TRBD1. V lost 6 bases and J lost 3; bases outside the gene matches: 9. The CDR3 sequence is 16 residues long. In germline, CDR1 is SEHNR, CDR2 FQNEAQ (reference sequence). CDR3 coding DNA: TGTGCCAGCAGAGATGGGACAGGGCTGAACTACAATGAGCAGTTCTTC. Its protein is CASRDGTGLNYNEQFF. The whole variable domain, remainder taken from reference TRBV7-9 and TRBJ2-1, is DTGVSQNPRHKITKRGQNVTFRCDPISEHNRLYWYRQTLGQGPEFLTYFQNEAQLEKSRLLSDRFSAERPKGSFSTLEIQRTEQGDSAMYLCASRDGTGLNYNEQFFGPGTRLTVL.

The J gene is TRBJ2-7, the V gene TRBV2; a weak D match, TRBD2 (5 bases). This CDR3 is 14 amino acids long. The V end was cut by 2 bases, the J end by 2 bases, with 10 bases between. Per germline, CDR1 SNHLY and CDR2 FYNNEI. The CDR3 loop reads CASSESGRAYEQYF. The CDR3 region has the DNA TGTGCCAGCAGTGAAAGCGGCAGAGCCTACGAGCAGTACTTC.

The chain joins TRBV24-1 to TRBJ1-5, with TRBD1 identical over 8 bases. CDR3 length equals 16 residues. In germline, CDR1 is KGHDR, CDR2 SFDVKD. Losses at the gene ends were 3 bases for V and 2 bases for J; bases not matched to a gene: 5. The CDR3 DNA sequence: TGTGCCACCAGTGATACCGGACAGGGCCGCAATCAGCCCCAGCATTTT. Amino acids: CATSDTGQGRNQPQHF.

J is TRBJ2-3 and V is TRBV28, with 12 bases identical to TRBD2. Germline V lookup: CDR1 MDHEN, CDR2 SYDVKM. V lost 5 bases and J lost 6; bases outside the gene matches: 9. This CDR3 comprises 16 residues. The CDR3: CASSPPSGGAADTQYF. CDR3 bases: TGTGCCAGCAGTCCCCCTAGCGGGGGGGCCGCTGATACGCAGTATTTT.

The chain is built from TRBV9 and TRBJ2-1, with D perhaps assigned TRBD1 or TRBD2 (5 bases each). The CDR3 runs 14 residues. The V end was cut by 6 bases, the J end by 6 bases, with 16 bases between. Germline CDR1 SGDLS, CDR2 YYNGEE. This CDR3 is CASTAGAALNEQFF. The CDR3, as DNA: TGTGCCAGCACCGCCGGGGCAGCCCTCAATGAGCAGTTCTTC.

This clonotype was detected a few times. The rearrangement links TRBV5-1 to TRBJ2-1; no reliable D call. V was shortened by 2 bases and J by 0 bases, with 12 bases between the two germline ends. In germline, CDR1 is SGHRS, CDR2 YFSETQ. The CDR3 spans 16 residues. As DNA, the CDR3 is TGCGCCAGCAGCTTACCATCCCTTGGCTCCTACAATGAGCAGTTCTTC. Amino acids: CASSLPSLGSYNEQFF. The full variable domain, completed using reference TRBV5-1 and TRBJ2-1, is KAGVTQTPRYLIKTRGQQVTLSCSPISGHRSVSWYQQTPGQGLQFLFEYFSETQRNKGNFPGRFSGRQFSNSRSEMNVSTLELGDSALYLCASSLPSLGSYNEQFFGPGTRLTVL.

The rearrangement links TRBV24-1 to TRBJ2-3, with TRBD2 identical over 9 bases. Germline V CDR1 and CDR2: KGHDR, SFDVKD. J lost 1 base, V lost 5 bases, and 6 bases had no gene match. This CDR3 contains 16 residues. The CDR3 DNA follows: TGTGCCACCAGTGTCTCTAGCGGGACCCGCACAGATACGCAGTATTTT. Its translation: CATSVSSGTRTDTQYF.

CDR3 sequence: CASSRKPAGVATDTQYF. Here the CDR3 DNA reads TGTGCCAGCAGCCGGAAGCCAGCGGGGGTGGCGACAGATACGCAGTATTTT. The chain employs TRBV3-1 and TRBJ2-3; 8 nucleotides line up with TRBD2. The CDR3 length is 17 residues. Germline V gives CDR1 LGHDT, CDR2 YNNKEL (reference sequence). V was pared by 4 bases and J by 3 bases, with 12 bases of the junction left unmatched.

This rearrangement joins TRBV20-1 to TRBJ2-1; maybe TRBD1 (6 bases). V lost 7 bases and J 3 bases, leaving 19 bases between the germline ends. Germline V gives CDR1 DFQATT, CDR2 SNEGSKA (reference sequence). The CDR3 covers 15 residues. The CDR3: CSGEQGTSGYNEQFF. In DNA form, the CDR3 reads TGCAGTGGTGAACAGGGTACATCCGGCTACAATGAGCAGTTCTTC.

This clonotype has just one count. The CDR3 DNA sequence: TGTGCCAGCAGCTCCGGATTCGTCGGGGGAGATACGCAGTATTTT. This gives the protein CASSSGFVGGDTQYF. The chain combines TRBV11-2 with TRBJ2-3; a possible D gene is TRBD2 (6 bases). The germline CDR1 and CDR2 sequences are SGHAT and FQNNGV. The CDR3 sequence is 15 residues long. V was cut by 4 bases and J by 5 bases, with 16 bases left in between.

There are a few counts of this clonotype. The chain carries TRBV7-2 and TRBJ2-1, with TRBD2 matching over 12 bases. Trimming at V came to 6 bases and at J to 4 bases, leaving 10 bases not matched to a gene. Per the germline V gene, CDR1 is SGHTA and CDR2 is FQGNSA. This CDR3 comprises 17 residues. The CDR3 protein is CASRFGLAGTTYNEQFF. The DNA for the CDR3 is TGTGCCAGCAGATTTGGACTAGCGGGGACCACTTACAATGAGCAGTTCTTC.

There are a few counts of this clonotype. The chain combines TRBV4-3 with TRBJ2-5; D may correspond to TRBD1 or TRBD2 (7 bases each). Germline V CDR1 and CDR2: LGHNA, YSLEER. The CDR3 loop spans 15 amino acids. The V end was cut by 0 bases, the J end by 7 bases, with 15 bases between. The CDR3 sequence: CASSQDAGGARTQYF. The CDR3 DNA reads TGCGCCAGCAGCCAAGATGCAGGGGGGGCAAGGACCCAGTACTTC.

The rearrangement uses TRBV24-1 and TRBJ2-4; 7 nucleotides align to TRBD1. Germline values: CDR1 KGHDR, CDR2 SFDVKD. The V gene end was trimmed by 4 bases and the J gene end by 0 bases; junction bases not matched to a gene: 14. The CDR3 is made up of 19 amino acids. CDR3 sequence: CATSDPGTALILAKNIQYF. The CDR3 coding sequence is TGTGCCACCAGTGACCCCGGGACAGCCCTTATACTAGCCAAAAACATTCAGTACTTC.

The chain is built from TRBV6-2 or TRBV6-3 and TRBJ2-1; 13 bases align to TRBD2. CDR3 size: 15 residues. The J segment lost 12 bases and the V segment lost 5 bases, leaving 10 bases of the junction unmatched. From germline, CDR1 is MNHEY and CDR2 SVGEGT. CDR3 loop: CASSAPGLAGPGQFF. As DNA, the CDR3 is TGTGCCAGCAGTGCTCCGGGACTAGCGGGGCCGGGGCAGTTCTTC.

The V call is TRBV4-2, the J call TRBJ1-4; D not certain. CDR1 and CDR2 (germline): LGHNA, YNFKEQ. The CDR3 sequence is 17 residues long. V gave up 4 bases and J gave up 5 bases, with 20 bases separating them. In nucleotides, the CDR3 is TGTGCCAGCAGCCTAGAAAGGGCCCGTCTGTCCAATGAAAAACTGTTTTTT. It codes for CASSLERARLSNEKLFF.

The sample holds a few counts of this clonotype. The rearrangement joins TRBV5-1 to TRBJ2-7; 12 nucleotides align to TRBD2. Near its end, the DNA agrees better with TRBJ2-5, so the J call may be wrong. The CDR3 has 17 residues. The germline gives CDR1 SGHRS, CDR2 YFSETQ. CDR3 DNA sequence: TGCGCCAGCAGCTTGAGCCTAGCGGGGGGGCTTCAAGAGACCCAGTACTTC. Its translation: CASSLSLAGGLQETQYF.

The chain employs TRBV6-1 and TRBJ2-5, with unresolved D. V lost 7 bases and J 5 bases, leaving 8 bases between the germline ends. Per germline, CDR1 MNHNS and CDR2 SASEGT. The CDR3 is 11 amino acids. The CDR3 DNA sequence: TGTGCCAGCATTGGTTACGAGACCCAGTACTTC. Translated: CASIGYETQYF.

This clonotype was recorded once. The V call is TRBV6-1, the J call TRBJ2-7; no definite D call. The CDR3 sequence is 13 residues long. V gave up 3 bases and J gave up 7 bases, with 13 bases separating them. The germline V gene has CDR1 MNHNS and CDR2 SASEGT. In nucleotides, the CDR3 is TGTGCCAGCAGTGAGTTCCCCATCAATGAGCAGTACTTC. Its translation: CASSEFPINEQYF.

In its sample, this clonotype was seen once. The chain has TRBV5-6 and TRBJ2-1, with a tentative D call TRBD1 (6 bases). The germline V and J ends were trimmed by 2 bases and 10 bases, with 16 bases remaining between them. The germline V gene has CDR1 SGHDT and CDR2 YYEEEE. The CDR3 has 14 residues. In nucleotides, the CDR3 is TGTGCCAGCAGCTTCGGACAGTCTCCCTACGAGCAGTTCTTC. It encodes CASSFGQSPYEQFF.

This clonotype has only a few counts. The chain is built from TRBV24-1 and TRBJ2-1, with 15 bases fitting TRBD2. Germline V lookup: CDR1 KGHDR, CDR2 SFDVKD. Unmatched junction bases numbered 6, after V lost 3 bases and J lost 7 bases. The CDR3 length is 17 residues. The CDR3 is CATSDPPGTSGGNEQFF. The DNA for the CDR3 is TGTGCCACCAGTGATCCGCCGGGGACTAGCGGGGGGAATGAGCAGTTCTTC.

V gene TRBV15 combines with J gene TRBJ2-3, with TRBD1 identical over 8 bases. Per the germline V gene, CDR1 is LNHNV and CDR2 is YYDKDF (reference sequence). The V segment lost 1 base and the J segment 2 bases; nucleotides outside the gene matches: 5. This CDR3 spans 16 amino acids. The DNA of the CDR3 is TGTGCCACCAGCAGAGGGACAGGGAGAGTCACAGATACGCAGTATTTT. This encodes CATSRGTGRVTDTQYF.

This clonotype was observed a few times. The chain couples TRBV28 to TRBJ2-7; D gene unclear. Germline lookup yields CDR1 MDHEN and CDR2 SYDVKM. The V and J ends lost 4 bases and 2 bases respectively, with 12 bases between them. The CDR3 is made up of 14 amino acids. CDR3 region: CASSSHSSTYEQYF. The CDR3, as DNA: TGTGCCAGCAGTTCCCACAGTAGCACCTACGAGCAGTACTTC. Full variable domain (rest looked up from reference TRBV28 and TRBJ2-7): DVKVTQSSRYLVKRTGEKVFLECVQDMDHENMFWYRQDPGLGLRLIYFSYDVKMKEKGDIPEGYSVSREKKERFSLILESASTNQTSMYLCASSSHSSTYEQYFGPGTRLTVT.

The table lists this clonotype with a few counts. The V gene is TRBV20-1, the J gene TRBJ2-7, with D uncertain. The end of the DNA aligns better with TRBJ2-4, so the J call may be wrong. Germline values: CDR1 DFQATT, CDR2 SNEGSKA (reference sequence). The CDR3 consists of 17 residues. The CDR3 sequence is CSAKARGAPRTFSIQYF. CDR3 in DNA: TGCAGTGCTAAGGCTCGAGGAGCGCCTAGGACCTTCTCCATTCAGTACTTC.

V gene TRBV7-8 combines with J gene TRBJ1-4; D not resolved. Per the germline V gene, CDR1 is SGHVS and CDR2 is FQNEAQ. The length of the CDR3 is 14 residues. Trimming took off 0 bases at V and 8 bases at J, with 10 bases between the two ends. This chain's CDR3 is CASSLAVRGEKLFF. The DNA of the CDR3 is TGTGCCAGCAGCTTAGCCGTGCGGGGAGAAAAACTGTTTTTT.

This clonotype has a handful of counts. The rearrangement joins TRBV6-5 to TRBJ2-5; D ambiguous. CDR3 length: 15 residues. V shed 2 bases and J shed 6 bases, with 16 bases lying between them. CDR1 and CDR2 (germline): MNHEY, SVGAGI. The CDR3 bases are TGTGCCAGCAGTTACGGTACCCACTATCAACAGACCCAGTACTTC. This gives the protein CASSYGTHYQQTQYF.

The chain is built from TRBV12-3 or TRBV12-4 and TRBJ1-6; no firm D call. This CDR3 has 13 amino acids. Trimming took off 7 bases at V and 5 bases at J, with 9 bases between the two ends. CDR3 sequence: CASTLTNNSPLHF. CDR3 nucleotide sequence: TGTGCCAGCACCTTGACAAATAATTCACCCCTCCACTTT.